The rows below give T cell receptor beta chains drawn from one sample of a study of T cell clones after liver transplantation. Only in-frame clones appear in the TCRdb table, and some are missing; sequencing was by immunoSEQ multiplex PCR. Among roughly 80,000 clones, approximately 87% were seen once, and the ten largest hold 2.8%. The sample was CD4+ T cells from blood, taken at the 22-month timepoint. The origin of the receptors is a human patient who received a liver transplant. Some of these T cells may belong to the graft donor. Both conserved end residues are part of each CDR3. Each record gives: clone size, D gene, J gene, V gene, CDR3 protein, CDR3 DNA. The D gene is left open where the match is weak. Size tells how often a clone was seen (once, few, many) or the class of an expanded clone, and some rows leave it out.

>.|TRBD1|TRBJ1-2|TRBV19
CASSRQGRGYTF
TGTGCCAGTAGTCGACAGGGCAGGGGCTACACCTTC
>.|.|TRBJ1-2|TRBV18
CASSPGDLNGYTF
TGTGCCAGCTCACCAGGGGACCTAAATGGCTACACCTTC
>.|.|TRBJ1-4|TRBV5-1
CASSSSDGFGEKLFF
TGCGCCAGCAGCAGTTCGGACGGCTTTGGGGAAAAACTGTTTTTT
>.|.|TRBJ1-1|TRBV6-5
CASTPGGGREAFF
TGTGCCAGCACCCCCGGGGGGGGCCGTGAAGCTTTCTTT
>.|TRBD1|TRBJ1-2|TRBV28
CASSPTGNYGYTF
TGTGCCAGCAGTCCGACAGGGAACTATGGCTACACCTTC
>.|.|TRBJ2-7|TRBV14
CASSQDPIKVRFAGISYEQYF
TGTGCCAGCAGCCAAGACCCGATAAAGGTACGCTTCGCGGGGATCTCCTACGAGCAGTACTTC
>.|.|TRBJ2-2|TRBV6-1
CASTQVLRSGELFF
TGTGCCAGCACCCAGGTCCTCCGGTCCGGGGAGCTGTTTTTT
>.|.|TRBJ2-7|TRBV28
CASSFGRREQYF
TGTGCCAGCAGTTTCGGCAGGCGGGAGCAGTACTTC
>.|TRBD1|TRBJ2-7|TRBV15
CATSRGRDVGGAGEQYF
TGTGCCACCAGCAGAGGACGGGACGTAGGGGGCGCGGGCGAGCAGTACTTC
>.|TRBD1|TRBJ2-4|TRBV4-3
CASSPGTDRGKNIQYF
TGCGCCAGCAGCCCAGGAACTGACAGGGGGAAAAACATTCAGTACTTC
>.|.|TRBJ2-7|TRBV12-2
CASRLVPSGRAHEQYF
TGTGCAAGTCGCTTAGTTCCTAGCGGGAGGGCCCACGAGCAGTACTTC
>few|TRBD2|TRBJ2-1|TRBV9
CASSPTGGTQEQFF
TGTGCCAGCAGCCCAACGGGGGGGACGCAAGAGCAGTTCTTC
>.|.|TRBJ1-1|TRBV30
CGPRTEAFF
TGTGGGCCTAGAACTGAAGCTTTCTTT
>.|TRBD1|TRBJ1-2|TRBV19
CATSSGGDYGYTF
TGTGCCACATCATCAGGGGGGGACTATGGCTACACCTTC
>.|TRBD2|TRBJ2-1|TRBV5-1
CASSLGTSSYNEQFF
TGCGCCAGCAGCCTTGGGACTAGCTCCTACAATGAGCAGTTCTTC
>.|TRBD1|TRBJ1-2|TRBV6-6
CASSPGQAMGYTF
TGTGCCAGCAGCCCGGGACAGGCCATGGGCTACACCTTC
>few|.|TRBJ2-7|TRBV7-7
CASSLGAWRTPREQYF
TGTGCCAGCAGCTTGGGGGCTTGGAGGACACCGAGGGAGCAGTACTTC
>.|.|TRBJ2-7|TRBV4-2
CASSSESSYEQYF
TGTGCCAGCAGCTCGGAAAGCTCCTACGAGCAGTACTTC
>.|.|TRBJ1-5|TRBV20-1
CPPNQPQHF
TGCCCCCCGAATCAGCCCCAGCATTTT
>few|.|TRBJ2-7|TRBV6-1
CAIGGDATYEQYF
TGTGCCATTGGGGGAGACGCGACCTACGAGCAGTACTTC
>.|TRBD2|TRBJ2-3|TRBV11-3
CASSTRLAGGKIDTQYF
TGTGCCAGCAGCACTAGACTAGCGGGAGGAAAAATAGATACGCAGTATTTT
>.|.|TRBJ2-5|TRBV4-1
CASSQGESSGVQETQYF
TGCGCCAGCAGCCAAGGGGAGTCTAGTGGGGTCCAAGAGACCCAGTACTTC
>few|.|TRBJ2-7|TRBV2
CASSVEDSNSYEQYF
TGTGCCAGCAGTGTTGAAGACAGCAACTCCTACGAGCAGTACTTC
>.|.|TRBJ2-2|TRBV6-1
CASSRGFNTGELFF
TGTGCCAGCAGCCGAGGGTTTAACACCGGGGAGCTGTTTTTT
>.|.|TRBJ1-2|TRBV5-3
CARPKRVDYGYTF
TGTGCCAGACCCAAACGCGTTGACTATGGCTACACCTTC
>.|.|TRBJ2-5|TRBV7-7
CASSPIPQETQYF
TGTGCTAGCAGCCCTATCCCCCAGGAGACCCAGTACTTC
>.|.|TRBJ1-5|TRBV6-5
CASSATGYSNQPQHF
TGTGCCAGCAGTGCGACAGGATATAGCAATCAGCCCCAGCATTTT
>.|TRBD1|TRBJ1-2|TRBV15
CATRGQGESYGYTF
TGTGCCACGAGGGGGCAAGGGGAGAGCTATGGCTACACCTTC
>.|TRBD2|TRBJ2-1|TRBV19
CASTVSGSFYNEQFF
TGTGCCAGTACCGTTAGCGGGAGTTTCTACAATGAGCAGTTCTTC
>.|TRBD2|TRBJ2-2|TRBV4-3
CASRPSGRGTGELFF
TGCGCCAGCAGACCCAGCGGGAGGGGCACCGGGGAGCTGTTTTTT
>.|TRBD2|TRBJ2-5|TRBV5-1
CASSLAPSGSQETQYF
TGCGCCAGCAGCTTGGCGCCTAGCGGGAGCCAAGAGACCCAGTACTTC
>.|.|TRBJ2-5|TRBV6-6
CASTYGETQYF
TGTGCCAGCACCTACGGGGAGACCCAGTACTTC
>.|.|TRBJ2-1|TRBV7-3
CASSSMGTGQYEQFF
TGTGCCAGCAGCTCAATGGGTACCGGGCAATATGAGCAGTTCTTC
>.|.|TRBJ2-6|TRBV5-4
CASSRKISGANVLTF
TGTGCCAGCAGCCGAAAAATCTCTGGGGCCAACGTCCTGACTTTC
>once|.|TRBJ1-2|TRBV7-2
CASSLDLGDGYGYTF
TGTGCCAGCAGCTTAGATTTGGGGGACGGGTATGGCTACACCTTC
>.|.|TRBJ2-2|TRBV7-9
CASQGGNAGELFF
TGTGCCAGCCAGGGGGGGAACGCCGGGGAGCTGTTTTTT
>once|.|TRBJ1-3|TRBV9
CASSGSGNTIYF
TGTGCCAGCTCTGGGTCTGGAAACACCATATATTTT
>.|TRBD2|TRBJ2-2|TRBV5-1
CASSLLASTGELFF
TGCGCCAGCAGCTTACTAGCGTCCACCGGGGAGCTGTTTTTT
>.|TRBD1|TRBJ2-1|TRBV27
CASRTGLNEQFF
TGTGCCAGCAGGACAGGGCTCAATGAGCAGTTCTTC
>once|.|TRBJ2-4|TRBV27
CASRDTRKNIQYF
TGTGCCAGCCGGGACACGAGGAAAAACATTCAGTACTTC
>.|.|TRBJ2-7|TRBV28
CASSLGAGPQYF
TGTGCCAGCAGTTTGGGGGCAGGGCCCCAGTACTTC
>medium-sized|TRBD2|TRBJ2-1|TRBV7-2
CASSPFSGATSYNEQFF
TGTGCCAGCAGCCCATTTAGCGGGGCGACCTCCTACAATGAGCAGTTCTTC
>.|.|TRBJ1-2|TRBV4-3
CASSQGGVLPDYGYTF
TGCGCCAGCAGCCAAGGAGGGGTCCTCCCTGACTATGGCTACACCTTC
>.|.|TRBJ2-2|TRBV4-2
CASSQGGGATGGELFF
TGTGCCAGCAGCCAAGGAGGCGGGGCTACCGGGGGGGAGCTGTTTTTT
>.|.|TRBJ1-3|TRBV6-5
CAVGTESGNTIYF
TGTGCCGTAGGGACGGAATCTGGAAACACCATATATTTT
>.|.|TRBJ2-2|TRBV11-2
CASSYRVSGQSTGELFF
TGTGCCAGCAGCTACCGGGTGTCGGGGCAGAGCACCGGGGAGCTGTTTTTT
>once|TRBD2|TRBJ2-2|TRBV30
CAWREASGRRTGELFF
TGTGCCTGGAGGGAGGCTAGCGGGAGACGGACCGGGGAGCTGTTTTTT
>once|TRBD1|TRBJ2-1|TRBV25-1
CASSSQQGVIYNEQFF
TGTGCCAGCAGTTCACAGCAGGGGGTGATCTACAATGAGCAGTTCTTC
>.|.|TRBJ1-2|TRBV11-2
CASSLGPDGIGYTF
TGTGCCAGCAGCCTAGGACCGGACGGGATCGGCTACACCTTC
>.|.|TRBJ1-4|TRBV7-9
CASSFAGEEKLFF
TGTGCCAGCAGCTTCGCAGGGGAGGAAAAACTGTTTTTT
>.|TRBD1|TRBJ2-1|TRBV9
CASSRRDRGPYNEQFF
TGTGCCAGCAGCCGTCGGGACAGGGGACCCTACAATGAGCAGTTCTTC
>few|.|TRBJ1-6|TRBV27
CASRPGYNSPLHF
TGTGCCAGCAGGCCTGGCTATAATTCACCCCTCCACTTT
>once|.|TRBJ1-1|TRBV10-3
CAIRASVNTEAFF
TGTGCCATCAGGGCAAGCGTGAACACTGAAGCTTTCTTT